What follows are 16 T cell receptor beta chains derived from one specimen sequenced in a study of identical twins. TCRdb fed the 5' RACE reads into MiXCR, producing one record per CDR3 protein. The sample shows some 96,000 distinct CDR3 sequences, 5.9% of them seen only once. Material for sequencing was memory T cells sorted from blood. Receptors originate from a woman aged 45-59 years in good health.

This clonotype was detected a few times. The genes are TRBV5-6 and TRBJ2-6, with TRBD1 matching over 9 bases. Trimming took 1 base from V and 2 from J; bases not matched to a gene: 7. Germline CDR1 is SGHDT and CDR2 is YYEEEE. The CDR3 has 18 residues. The CDR3 region is CASSLIGTGRAGANVLTF. The DNA for the CDR3 is TGTGCCAGCAGCTTGATCGGGACAGGGCGCGCTGGGGCCAACGTCCTGACTTTC.

This clonotype has a count of ten or more. CDR3 protein: CASSRQGDGYTF. The CDR3 DNA reads TGTGCCAGTAGTCGTCAGGGGGATGGCTACACCTTC. The chain recombines TRBV19 with TRBJ1-2; the match to TRBD1 covers 7 bases. CDR3 length equals 12 residues. Germline CDR1 is LNHDA and CDR2 is SQIVND (reference sequence). The ends lost 5 bases at V and 6 bases at J; junction bases unmatched: 3.

The sample holds many counts of this clonotype. The chain employs TRBV5-1 and TRBJ2-1; perhaps TRBD2 as D (6 bases). Per germline, CDR1 SGHRS and CDR2 YFSETQ. V was trimmed by 2 bases and J by 6 bases, leaving 12 bases between them. The length of the CDR3 is 14 residues. The CDR3 coding sequence is TGCGCCAGCAGCTTCAGGGAGGCGGTCAATGAGCAGTTCTTC. Encoded protein: CASSFREAVNEQFF.

This clonotype was counted only a few times. The chain recombines TRBV7-8 with TRBJ2-3; 8 bases match TRBD2. CDR3 size: 19 residues. After removal of 1 base from V and 0 bases from J, the junction contained 12 bases not matched to a gene. Per germline, CDR1 SGHVS and CDR2 FQNEAQ. CDR3 DNA sequence: TGTGCCAGCAGCTTAGACTTTGGCGGGAGGTTGTCTAGCACAGATACGCAGTATTTT. It encodes CASSLDFGGRLSSTDTQYF.

In its sample, this clonotype was seen many times. This chain connects TRBV14 to TRBJ2-3, with 11 bases lining up with TRBD2. Germline loops: CDR1 SGHDN, CDR2 FVKESK. The CDR3 length is 17 residues. V trimming: 1 base; J trimming: 4 bases; junction bases outside the gene matches: 7. CDR3 nucleotides: TGTGCCAGCAGCCAAGGACGACTAGCGGGATCTGCAGATACGCAGTATTTT. Translation gives CASSQGRLAGSADTQYF.

V is TRBV12-3 or TRBV12-4 and J is TRBJ2-5, with 10 bases fitting TRBD1. This CDR3 contains 14 residues. V shed 7 bases and J 4 bases; nucleotides not matched to a gene: 6. The CDR3 loop is CASNGRTGGETQYF. In DNA, the CDR3 is TGTGCCAGCAACGGACGGACAGGGGGAGAGACCCAGTACTTC.

This clonotype was detected many times. DNA for the CDR3: TGTGCCAGCAGGACTGAGATAGCCAAAAACATTCAGTACTTC. Encoded protein: CASRTEIAKNIQYF. The rearrangement links TRBV2 to TRBJ2-4, with unresolved D. The ends were cut back, 6 bases at V and 0 bases at J, with 9 bases in the middle. This CDR3 has 14 amino acids. CDR1 SNHLY and CDR2 FYNNEI come from the germline V gene.

This clonotype was found a few times. The chain carries TRBV13 and TRBJ2-2; 7 nucleotides agree with TRBD2. Germline CDR1 reads PRHDT; CDR2 reads FYEKMQ (reference sequence). V lost 5 bases, J lost 7 bases, and 13 bases stayed unmatched. This CDR3 comprises 16 residues. The CDR3 sequence: CASSPPGVAGLGELFF. In nucleotides, the CDR3 is TGTGCCAGCAGCCCACCCGGGGTAGCGGGTCTCGGGGAGCTGTTTTTT.

This clonotype came up many times. J is TRBJ2-3 and V is TRBV20-1; TRBD1 or TRBD2 may be the D gene (6 bases each). The CDR3 contains 15 residues. V was trimmed by 6 bases and J by 0 bases, leaving 16 bases between them. Germline V gives CDR1 DFQATT, CDR2 SNEGSKA (reference sequence). The CDR3 loop is CSALPGATSTDTQYF. The CDR3 coding sequence is TGCAGTGCCCTCCCGGGGGCGACTAGCACAGATACGCAGTATTTT.

This clonotype was recorded at least ten times. The chain couples TRBV29-1 to TRBJ2-4; D may be TRBD2 (6 bases). The CDR3 is 15 residues long. Germline assignment: CDR1 SQVTM and CDR2 ANQGSEA. V was clipped by 0 bases and J by 6 bases, with 15 bases between them. The CDR3, as DNA: TGCAGCGTTGAAGAGACAGCGGGCTTCGGAAACATTCAGTACTTC. Its translation: CSVEETAGFGNIQYF.

In its sample, this clonotype was seen many times. The rearrangement links TRBV20-1 to TRBJ2-4; D is tentatively TRBD1 or TRBD2 (5 bases each). The CDR3 length is 13 residues. From germline, CDR1 is DFQATT and CDR2 SNEGSKA (reference sequence). With 6 bases removed from V and 5 bases from J, the gap between germline ends came to 14 bases. DNA for the CDR3: TGCAGTGCACCCAGGGACCGGGAAAACATTCAGTACTTC. This encodes CSAPRDRENIQYF.

This clonotype was counted at least ten times. The gene calls are TRBV3-1 and TRBJ1-1; D not resolved. Trimming stripped 0 bases from V and 3 bases from J, with 8 bases between. Looked up from germline, CDR1 is LGHDT and CDR2 is YNNKEL (reference sequence). The CDR3 is made up of 14 amino acids. The CDR3 region is CASSQEGRDTEAFF. The CDR3 DNA is TGTGCCAGCAGCCAAGAGGGTCGAGACACTGAAGCTTTCTTT.

This clonotype was recorded many times. This chain joins TRBV5-1 and TRBJ2-2; 15 nucleotides match TRBD2. CDR1 and CDR2 from the germline V gene are SGHRS and YFSETQ. After removal of 4 bases from V and 0 bases from J, the junction contained 10 bases not matched to a gene. The CDR3 extends over 20 amino acids. The chain's CDR3 is CASSRGLAGGASANTGELFF. CDR3 DNA sequence: TGCGCCAGCAGCCGAGGACTAGCGGGAGGGGCCAGCGCGAACACCGGGGAGCTGTTTTTT. The full variable domain, completed using reference TRBV5-1 and TRBJ2-2, is KAGVTQTPRYLIKTRGQQVTLSCSPISGHRSVSWYQQTPGQGLQFLFEYFSETQRNKGNFPGRFSGRQFSNSRSEMNVSTLELGDSALYLCASSRGLAGGASANTGELFFGEGSRLTVL.

There are many counts of this clonotype. V is TRBV9 and J is TRBJ2-3; 7 bases match TRBD2. This CDR3 comprises 15 residues. Germline assignment: CDR1 SGDLS and CDR2 YYNGEE. Trimming removed 0 bases from V and 2 bases from J; junction bases left unmatched: 3. This CDR3 reads CASSVETSHTDTQYF. CDR3 DNA: TGTGCCAGCAGCGTAGAGACTAGCCACACAGATACGCAGTATTTT.

This clonotype was observed many times. The V call is TRBV29-1, the J call TRBJ2-5; D remains ambiguous. Trimming took 3 bases from V and 7 from J, leaving 12 bases between them. The CDR3 is 12 amino acids. Looked up from germline, CDR1 is SQVTM and CDR2 is ANQGSEA. The CDR3, as DNA: TGCAGCGTTGACGTGGACCGGCGGACCCAGTACTTC. As protein: CSVDVDRRTQYF.

The sample holds a few counts of this clonotype. The chain has TRBV18 and TRBJ2-3, with 10 bases identical to TRBD2. The ends lost 3 bases at V and 4 bases at J; junction bases unmatched: 7. The CDR3 contains 16 residues. The germline CDR1 and CDR2 sequences are KGHSH and LQKENI. The CDR3 region has the DNA TGTGCCAGCTCACCTGCTAGCGGGAGTCCCTCAGATACGCAGTATTTT. Amino acids: CASSPASGSPSDTQYF.